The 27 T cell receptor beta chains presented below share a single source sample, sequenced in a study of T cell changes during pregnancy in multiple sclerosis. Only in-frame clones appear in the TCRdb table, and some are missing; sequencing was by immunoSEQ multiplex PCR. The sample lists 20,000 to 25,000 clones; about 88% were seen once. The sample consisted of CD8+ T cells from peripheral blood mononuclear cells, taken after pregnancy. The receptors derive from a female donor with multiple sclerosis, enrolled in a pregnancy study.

The CDR3 is CASSRPPGDSYEQYF. The CDR3 DNA follows: TGTGCCAGCAGCCGCCCACCAGGGGACTCCTACGAGCAGTACTTC. This chain connects TRBV28 to TRBJ2-7; a possible D gene is TRBD1 (6 bases). Germline V lookup: CDR1 MDHEN, CDR2 SYDVKM. The length of the CDR3 is 15 residues. V was clipped by 6 bases and J by 0 bases, with 15 bases between them.

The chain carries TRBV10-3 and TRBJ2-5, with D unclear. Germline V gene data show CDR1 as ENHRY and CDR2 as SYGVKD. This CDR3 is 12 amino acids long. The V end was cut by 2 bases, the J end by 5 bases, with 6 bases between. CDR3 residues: CAISEASETQYF. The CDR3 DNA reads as TGTGCCATCAGTGAGGCCAGTGAGACCCAGTACTTC.

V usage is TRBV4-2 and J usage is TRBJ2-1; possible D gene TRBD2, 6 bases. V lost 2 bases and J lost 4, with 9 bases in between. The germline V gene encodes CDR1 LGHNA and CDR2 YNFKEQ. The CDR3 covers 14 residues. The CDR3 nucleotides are TGTGCCAGCAGCCAAACTAGCAGTTACAATGAGCAGTTCTTC. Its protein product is CASSQTSSYNEQFF.

The CDR3 here is CASSSLYNSPLHF. For the CDR3, the DNA is TGTGCCAGCAGCTCCCTCTATAATTCACCCCTCCACTTT. The J gene is TRBJ1-6, the V gene TRBV27; D is undetermined. The CDR3 loop spans 13 amino acids. The germline gives CDR1 MNHEY, CDR2 SMNVEV (reference sequence). Trimming cost V 6 bases and J 3 bases, with 6 bases left between them.

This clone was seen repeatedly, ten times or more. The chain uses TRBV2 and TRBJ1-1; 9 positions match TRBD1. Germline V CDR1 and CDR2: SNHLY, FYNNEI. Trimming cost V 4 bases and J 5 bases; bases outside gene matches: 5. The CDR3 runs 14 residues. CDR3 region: CASSGGDRGTEAFF. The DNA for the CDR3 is TGTGCCAGCAGTGGGGGAGACAGGGGGACTGAAGCTTTCTTT.

The CDR3 reads CASSEALSGRAQQFF. The CDR3 nucleotides read TGTGCCAGCAGTGAAGCTCTTAGCGGGAGGGCCCAGCAGTTCTTC. This chain connects TRBV6-1 to TRBJ2-1; TRBD2 aligns across 11 bases. V trimming: 0 bases; J trimming: 11 bases; junction bases outside the gene matches: 6. This CDR3 has 15 amino acids. Germline values: CDR1 MNHNS, CDR2 SASEGT.

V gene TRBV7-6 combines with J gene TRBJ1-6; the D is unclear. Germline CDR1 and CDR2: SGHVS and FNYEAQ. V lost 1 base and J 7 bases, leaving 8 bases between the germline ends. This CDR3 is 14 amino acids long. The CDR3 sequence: CASSLGGHNSPLHF. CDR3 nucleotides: TGTGCCAGCAGCTTAGGAGGGCACAATTCACCCCTCCACTTT.

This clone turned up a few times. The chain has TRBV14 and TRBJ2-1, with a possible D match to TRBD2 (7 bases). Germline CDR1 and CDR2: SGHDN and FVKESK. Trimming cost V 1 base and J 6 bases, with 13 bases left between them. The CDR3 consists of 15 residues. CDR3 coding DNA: TGTGCCAGCAGCCAAGGGGTAGGGGGGGCCAATGAGCAGTTCTTC. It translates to CASSQGVGGANEQFF.

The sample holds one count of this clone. The CDR3 coding sequence is TGTGCCTGGGCGGCGGAGACAGGGGTCTCCTACGAGCAGTACTTC. It specifies CAWAAETGVSYEQYF. The chain recombines TRBV30 with TRBJ2-7; 8 positions agree with TRBD1. The V segment lost 5 bases and the J segment 0 bases; nucleotides outside the gene matches: 9. The V gene's germline CDR1 is GTSNPN and CDR2 SVGIG (reference sequence). The length of the CDR3 is 15 residues.

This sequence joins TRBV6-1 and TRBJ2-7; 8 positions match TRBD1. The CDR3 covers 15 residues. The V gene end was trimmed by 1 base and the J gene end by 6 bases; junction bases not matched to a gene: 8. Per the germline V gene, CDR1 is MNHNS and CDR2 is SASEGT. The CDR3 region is CASSEVSGGSPEQYF. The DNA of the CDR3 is TGTGCCAGCAGTGAAGTGTCAGGGGGCTCCCCCGAGCAGTACTTC.

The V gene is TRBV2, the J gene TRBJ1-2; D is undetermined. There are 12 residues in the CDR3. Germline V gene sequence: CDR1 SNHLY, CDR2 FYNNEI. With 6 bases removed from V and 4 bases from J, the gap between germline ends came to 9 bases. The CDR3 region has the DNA TGTGCCAGCAGGGGCATTCTCTATGGCTACACCTTC. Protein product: CASRGILYGYTF.

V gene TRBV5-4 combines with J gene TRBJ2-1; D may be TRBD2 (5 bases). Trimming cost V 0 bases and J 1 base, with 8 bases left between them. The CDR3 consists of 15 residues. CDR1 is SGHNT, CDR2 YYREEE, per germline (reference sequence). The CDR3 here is CASSLVGASYNEQFF. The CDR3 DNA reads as TGTGCCAGCAGCTTGGTGGGAGCATCCTACAATGAGCAGTTCTTC.

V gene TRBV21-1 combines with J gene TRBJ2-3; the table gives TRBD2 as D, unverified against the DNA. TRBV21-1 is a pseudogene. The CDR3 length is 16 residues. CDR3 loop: CASSKAGGEGTDTQYF. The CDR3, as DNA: TGTGCCAGCAGCAAAGCGGGGGGAGAAGGCACAGATACGCAGTATTTT.

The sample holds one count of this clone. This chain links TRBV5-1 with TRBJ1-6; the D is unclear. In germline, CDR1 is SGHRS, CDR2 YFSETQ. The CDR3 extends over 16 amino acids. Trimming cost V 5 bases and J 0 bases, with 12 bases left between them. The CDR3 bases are TGCGCCAGCAGTTATCGGGAAACCTCCTATAATTCACCCCTCCACTTT. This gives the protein CASSYRETSYNSPLHF.

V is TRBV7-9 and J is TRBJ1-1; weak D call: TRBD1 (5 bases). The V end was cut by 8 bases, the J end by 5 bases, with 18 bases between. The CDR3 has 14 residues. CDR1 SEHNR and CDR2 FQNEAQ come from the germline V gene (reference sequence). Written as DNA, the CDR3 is TGTGCCAGCGTGAACGGGGACGCGGGGACTGAAGCTTTCTTT. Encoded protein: CASVNGDAGTEAFF.

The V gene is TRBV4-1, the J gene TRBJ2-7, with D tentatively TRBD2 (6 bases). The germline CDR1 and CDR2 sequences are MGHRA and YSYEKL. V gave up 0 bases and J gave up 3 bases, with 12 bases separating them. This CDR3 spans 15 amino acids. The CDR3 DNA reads TGCGCCAGCAGCCAAGATCCGGGAGCGGGCTACGAGCAGTACTTC. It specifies CASSQDPGAGYEQYF.

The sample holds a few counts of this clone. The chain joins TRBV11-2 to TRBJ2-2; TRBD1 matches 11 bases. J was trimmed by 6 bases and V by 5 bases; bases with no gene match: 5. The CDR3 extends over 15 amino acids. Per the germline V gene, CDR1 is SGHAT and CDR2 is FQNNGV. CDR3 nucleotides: TGTGCCAGCAGCCTTCTGGACAGGGGGCCCGGGGAGCTGTTTTTT. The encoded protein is CASSLLDRGPGELFF.

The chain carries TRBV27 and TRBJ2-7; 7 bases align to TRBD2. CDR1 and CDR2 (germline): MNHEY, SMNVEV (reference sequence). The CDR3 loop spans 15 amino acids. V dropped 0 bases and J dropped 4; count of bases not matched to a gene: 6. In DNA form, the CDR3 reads TGTGCCAGCAGTTTATCAGGCGGGAGTAGTTACGAGCAGTACTTC. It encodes CASSLSGGSSYEQYF.

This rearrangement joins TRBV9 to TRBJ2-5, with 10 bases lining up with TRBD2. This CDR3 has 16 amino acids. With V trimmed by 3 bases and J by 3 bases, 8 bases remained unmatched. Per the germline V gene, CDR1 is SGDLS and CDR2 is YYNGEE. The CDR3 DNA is TGTGCCAGCAGCGCCGTAATAGCGGGAGGAGAAGAGACCCAGTACTTC. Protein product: CASSAVIAGGEETQYF.

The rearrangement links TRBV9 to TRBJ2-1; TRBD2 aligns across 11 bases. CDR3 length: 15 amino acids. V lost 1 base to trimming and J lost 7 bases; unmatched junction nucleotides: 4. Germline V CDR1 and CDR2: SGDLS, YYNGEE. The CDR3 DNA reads TGTGCCAGCAGCGTACAACTAGCGGGAGTTAATGAGCAGTTCTTC. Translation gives CASSVQLAGVNEQFF.

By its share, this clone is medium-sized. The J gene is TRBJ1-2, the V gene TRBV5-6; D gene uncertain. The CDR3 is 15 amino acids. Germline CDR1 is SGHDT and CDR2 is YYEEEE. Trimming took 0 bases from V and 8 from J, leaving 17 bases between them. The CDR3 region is CASSLEGVSNEGYTF. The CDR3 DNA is TGTGCCAGCAGCTTGGAGGGAGTCAGCAATGAGGGCTACACCTTC.

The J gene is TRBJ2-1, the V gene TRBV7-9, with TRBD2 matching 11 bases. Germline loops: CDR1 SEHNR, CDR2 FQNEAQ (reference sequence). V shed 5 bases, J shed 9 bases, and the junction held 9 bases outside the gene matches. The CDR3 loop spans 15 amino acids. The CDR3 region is CASSPIAGGPLEQFF. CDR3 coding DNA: TGTGCCAGCAGCCCCATAGCGGGAGGGCCCCTTGAGCAGTTCTTC. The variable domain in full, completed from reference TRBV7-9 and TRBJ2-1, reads DTGVSQNPRHKITKRGQNVTFRCDPISEHNRLYWYRQTLGQGPEFLTYFQNEAQLEKSRLLSDRFSAERPKGSFSTLEIQRTEQGDSAMYLCASSPIAGGPLEQFFGPGTRLTVL.

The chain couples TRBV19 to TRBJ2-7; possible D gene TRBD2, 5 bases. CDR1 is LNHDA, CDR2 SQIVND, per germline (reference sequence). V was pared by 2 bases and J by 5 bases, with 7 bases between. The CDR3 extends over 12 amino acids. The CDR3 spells CASSISRDEQYF. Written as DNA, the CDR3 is TGTGCCAGTAGTATATCGCGGGACGAGCAGTACTTC.

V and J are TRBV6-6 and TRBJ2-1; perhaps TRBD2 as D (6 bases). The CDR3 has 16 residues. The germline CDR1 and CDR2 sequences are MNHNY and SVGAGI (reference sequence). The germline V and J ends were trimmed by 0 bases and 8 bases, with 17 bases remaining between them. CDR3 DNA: TGTGCCAGCAGTTACTCGTGGGGGGATCCGTTTGATGAGCAGTTCTTC. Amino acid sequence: CASSYSWGDPFDEQFF.

Here the CDR3 DNA reads TGTGCCAGCAGTACCGGGACAGGGGTCCCCTACGAGCAGTACTTC. Translation gives CASSTGTGVPYEQYF. The chain is built from TRBV6-5 and TRBJ2-7, with 10 bases fitting TRBD1. CDR3 size: 15 residues. With V trimmed by 5 bases and J by 2 bases, 6 bases remained unmatched. CDR1 and CDR2 (germline): MNHEY, SVGAGI.

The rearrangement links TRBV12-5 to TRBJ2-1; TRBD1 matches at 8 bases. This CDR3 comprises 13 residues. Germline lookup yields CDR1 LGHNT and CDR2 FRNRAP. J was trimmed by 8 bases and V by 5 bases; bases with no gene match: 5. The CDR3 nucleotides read TGTGCTAGTGGTCCGGACAGGGTGGATGAGCAGTTCTTC. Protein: CASGPDRVDEQFF.

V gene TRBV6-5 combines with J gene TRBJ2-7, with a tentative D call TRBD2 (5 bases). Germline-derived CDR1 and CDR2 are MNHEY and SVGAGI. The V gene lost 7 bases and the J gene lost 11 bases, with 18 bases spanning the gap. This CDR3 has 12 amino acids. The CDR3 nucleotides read TGTGCCAGCACCGTACCCGGGGTTGAGGAGTACTTC. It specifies CASTVPGVEEYF.